Following are 13 T cell receptor beta chains from one sample sequenced in a study of T-cell reconstitution after alpha-beta-depleted transplantation in children. Unique molecular identifiers featured in how the TCRbeta library was prepared. TCRdb fed the PCR reads into MiXCR, producing one record per CDR3 protein. This repertoire shows 250,000 to 400,000 distinct CDR3 sequences, approximately 20% found once; its top ten account for approximately 10%. The specimen comprised PBMCs, mostly from graft donor cells, sampled 180 days after TCRalphabeta/CD19-depleted stem cell transplant. The origin of the receptors is a male patient younger than 18 who had a stem cell transplant for acute lymphoblastic leukemia, so the T cells may come from the graft donor.

This clonotype was observed a few times. The chain links TRBV20-1 to TRBJ1-1; maybe TRBD1 (5 bases). The V and J ends lost 4 bases and 4 bases respectively, with 22 bases between them. There are 16 residues in the CDR3. Germline V gene data show CDR1 as DFQATT and CDR2 as SNEGSKA (reference sequence). The CDR3 coding sequence is TGCAGTGCTACGAGCCCCGGGACCTTTATAACCACTGAAGCTTTCTTT. Translated: CSATSPGTFITTEAFF.

The table lists this clonotype with a few counts. The rearrangement uses TRBV5-1 and TRBJ2-1, with unresolved D. Trimming stripped 4 bases from V and 3 bases from J, with 11 bases between. Germline CDR1 and CDR2: SGHRS and YFSETQ. This CDR3 contains 14 residues. The CDR3 sequence: CASSPLRIYNEQFF. CDR3 nucleotides: TGCGCCAGCAGCCCGCTTCGGATCTACAATGAGCAGTTCTTC.

This clonotype turned up a few times. The gene calls are TRBV20-1 and TRBJ2-7; TRBD2 is a possible D gene (6 bases). The V end lost 5 bases, the J end lost 0 bases, and 17 bases lay between the germline ends. CDR1 is DFQATT, CDR2 SNEGSKA, per germline (reference sequence). This CDR3 region has 15 residues. Written as DNA, the CDR3 is TGCAGTGCTCCCTCCTTTAGCGGCAACTCCTACGAGCAGTACTTC. Amino acids: CSAPSFSGNSYEQYF.

This clonotype occurred a few times. The chain combines TRBV20-1 with TRBJ2-1; 10 positions agree with TRBD2. The length of the CDR3 is 14 residues. V gave up 6 bases and J gave up 10 bases; unmatched junction bases: 12. Germline CDR1 reads DFQATT; CDR2 reads SNEGSKA (reference sequence). The CDR3 nucleotides read TGCAGTGCATCTCCTAGCGGGAGTGTAAGGGAGCAGTTCTTC. It encodes CSASPSGSVREQFF.

V usage is TRBV5-1 and J usage is TRBJ2-5, with no clear D. The CDR3 spans 16 residues. The germline CDR1 and CDR2 sequences are SGHRS and YFSETQ. The V and J ends lost 0 bases and 2 bases respectively, with 14 bases between them. Here the CDR3 DNA reads TGCGCCAGCAGCTTGGAAGGCCTCACCGGACAAGAGACCCAGTACTTC. Protein sequence: CASSLEGLTGQETQYF.

This clonotype has a handful of counts. The chain uses TRBV3-1 and TRBJ2-7; 10 bases fit TRBD2. V was clipped by 1 base and J by 7 bases; unmatched bases: 10. CDR3 length: 16 residues. The V gene's germline CDR1 is LGHDT and CDR2 YNNKEL (reference sequence). CDR3 bases: TGTGCCAGCAGCCAAGGCATAAGCGGGAGGGCCGGGGAGCAGTACTTC. Amino acid sequence: CASSQGISGRAGEQYF.

V and J are TRBV5-1 and TRBJ2-3; D not resolved. The germline V gene has CDR1 SGHRS and CDR2 YFSETQ. CDR3 size: 15 residues. V lost 3 bases, J lost 4 bases, and 15 bases lay in between. CDR3 residues: CASSSTLTGPDTQYF. The DNA of the CDR3 is TGCGCCAGCAGCTCAACCCTTACGGGCCCAGATACGCAGTATTTT.

The gene calls are TRBV28 and TRBJ2-3; tentatively, D is TRBD2 (5 bases). The V and J ends lost 7 bases and 1 base respectively, with 15 bases between them. This CDR3 region has 15 residues. Germline CDR1 is MDHEN and CDR2 is SYDVKM. The CDR3 nucleotides read TGTGCCAGCACCGAGAGCGGTCGGGGCACAGATACGCAGTATTTT. This encodes CASTESGRGTDTQYF.

The chain uses TRBV7-6 and TRBJ1-1; perhaps TRBD1 as D (6 bases). The V gene's germline CDR1 is SGHVS and CDR2 FNYEAQ. V dropped 1 base and J dropped 6 bases, with 12 bases sitting between them. The CDR3 contains 14 residues. CDR3 in DNA: TGTGCCAGCAGCTTAGACGACAGGATCTCTGAAGCTTTCTTT. The encoded protein is CASSLDDRISEAFF. Full variable domain (outside the CDR3, taken from reference TRBV7-6 and TRBJ1-1): GAGVSQSPRYKVTKRGQDVALRCDPISGHVSLYWYRQALGQGPEFLTYFNYEAQQDKSGLPNDRFSAERPEGSISTLTIQRTEQRDSAMYRCASSLDDRISEAFFGQGTRLTVV.

This clonotype has just a few counts. This CDR3 is CASSPVDSSNYGYTF. The DNA of the CDR3 is TGCGCCAGCAGCCCAGTGGACAGCTCCAACTATGGCTACACCTTC. The chain joins TRBV4-1 to TRBJ1-2; weak D call: TRBD1 (6 bases). The CDR3 length is 15 residues. V lost 4 bases and J lost 2, with 14 bases in between. Looked up from germline, CDR1 is MGHRA and CDR2 is YSYEKL.

This clonotype has just a few counts. The chain uses TRBV12-3 or TRBV12-4 and TRBJ2-7, with a tentative D call TRBD1 (5 bases). Trimming left V 7 bases short and J 7 bases short, with 14 bases between. This CDR3 is 12 amino acids long. CDR3 region: CASNQGLREQYF. The CDR3 DNA reads as TGTGCCAGCAACCAGGGTTTACGGGAGCAGTACTTC.

The chain combines TRBV15 with TRBJ1-1; D is possibly TRBD1 (5 bases). The CDR3 sequence is 16 residues long. The germline V and J ends were trimmed by 4 bases and 3 bases, with 18 bases remaining between them. The germline gives CDR1 LNHNV, CDR2 YYDKDF (reference sequence). CDR3 coding DNA: TGTGCCACCAGCAAACTTCCCCAGGGCTCGGACACTGAAGCTTTCTTT. The encoded protein is CATSKLPQGSDTEAFF.

This clonotype appeared a few times. The gene calls are TRBV14 and TRBJ2-6; either TRBD1 or TRBD2 may fit D (5 bases each). This CDR3 spans 15 amino acids. The ends were cut back, 3 bases at V and 0 bases at J, with 6 bases in the middle. Germline CDR1 and CDR2: SGHDN and FVKESK. The CDR3 protein is CASSHGGSGANVLTF. CDR3 nucleotides: TGTGCCAGCAGCCATGGGGGCTCTGGGGCCAACGTCCTGACTTTC.